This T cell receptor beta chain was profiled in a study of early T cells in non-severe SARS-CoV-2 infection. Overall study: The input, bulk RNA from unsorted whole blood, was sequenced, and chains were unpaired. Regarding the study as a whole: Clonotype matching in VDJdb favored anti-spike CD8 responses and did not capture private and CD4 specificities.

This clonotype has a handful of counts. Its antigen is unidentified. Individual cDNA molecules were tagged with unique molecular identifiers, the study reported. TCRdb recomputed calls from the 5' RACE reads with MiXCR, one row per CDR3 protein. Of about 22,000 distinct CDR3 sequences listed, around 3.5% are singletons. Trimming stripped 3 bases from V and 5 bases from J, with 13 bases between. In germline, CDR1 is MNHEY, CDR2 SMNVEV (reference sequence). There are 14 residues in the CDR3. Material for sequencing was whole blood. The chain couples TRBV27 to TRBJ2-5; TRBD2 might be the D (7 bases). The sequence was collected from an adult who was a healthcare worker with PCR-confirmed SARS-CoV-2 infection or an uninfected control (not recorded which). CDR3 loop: CASSFGGGAETQYF. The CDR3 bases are TGTGCCAGCAGTTTCGGCGGGGGCGCGGAGACCCAGTACTTC.